Listed below are T cell receptor beta chains from one sample, sequenced in a study of T cell changes during pregnancy in multiple sclerosis. Produced via immunoSEQ multiplex PCR; TCRdb's table is partial and in-frame only. The sample records more than 30,000 clones, 90% to 95% being singletons. The specimen was CD8+ T cells from peripheral blood mononuclear cells, collected in the third trimester of pregnancy. The origin of the receptors is a female donor with multiple sclerosis, enrolled in a pregnancy study. CDR3s include the opening cysteine and the closing phenylalanine or tryptophan. Fields, in order: clone size, V gene, D gene, J gene, CDR3 protein, CDR3 DNA. D genes are given only for firm matches. Only part of the rows carry a size: once, few, many, or a class if the clone is expanded.

clone size: NA; V gene: TRBV29-1; D gene: NA; J gene: TRBJ2-3; CDR3 protein: CSVDGGVGGALRNTQYF; CDR3 DNA: TGCAGCGTTGATGGGGGAGTAGGCGGGGCCCTCCGGAATACGCAGTATTTT
clone size: NA; V gene: TRBV29-1; D gene: TRBD1; J gene: TRBJ1-2; CDR3 protein: CSIGQGAGYTF; CDR3 DNA: TGCAGCATAGGACAGGGGGCTGGCTACACCTTC
clone size: NA; V gene: TRBV19; D gene: NA; J gene: TRBJ1-2; CDR3 protein: CASSLEGGGYTF; CDR3 DNA: TGTGCCAGTAGCCTAGAGGGTGGCGGCTACACCTTC
clone size: NA; V gene: TRBV29-1; D gene: NA; J gene: TRBJ2-5; CDR3 protein: CSVETWLEGETQYF; CDR3 DNA: TGCAGCGTTGAAACGTGGCTTGAGGGAGAGACCCAGTACTTC
clone size: NA; V gene: TRBV2; D gene: TRBD2; J gene: TRBJ2-1; CDR3 protein: CASSAPVTSGGGYNEQFF; CDR3 DNA: TGTGCCAGCAGTGCACCGGTCACTAGCGGGGGGGGTTACAATGAGCAGTTCTTC
clone size: NA; V gene: TRBV5-4; D gene: NA; J gene: TRBJ1-2; CDR3 protein: CASSPGREGSGYGYTF; CDR3 DNA: TGTGCCAGCAGCCCCGGACGGGAGGGGTCGGGCTATGGCTACACCTTC
clone size: once; V gene: TRBV19; D gene: TRBD1; J gene: TRBJ2-5; CDR3 protein: CASSPGQGEVEETQYF; CDR3 DNA: TGTGCCAGTAGTCCGGGACAGGGGGAAGTAGAGGAGACCCAGTACTTC
clone size: NA; V gene: TRBV7-8; D gene: TRBD2; J gene: TRBJ2-1; CDR3 protein: CASSWGLADNEQFF; CDR3 DNA: TGTGCCAGCAGCTGGGGACTAGCGGACAATGAGCAGTTCTTC
clone size: NA; V gene: TRBV6-1; D gene: TRBD1; J gene: TRBJ2-5; CDR3 protein: CASSENGQGAWETQYF; CDR3 DNA: TGTGCCAGCAGTGAGAACGGACAGGGGGCATGGGAGACCCAGTACTTC
clone size: NA; V gene: TRBV7-4; D gene: NA; J gene: TRBJ1-1; CDR3 protein: CASSFRGGAEQNTEAFF; CDR3 DNA: TGTGCCAGCAGCTTCAGGGGTGGGGCGGAACAAAACACTGAAGCTTTCTTT
clone size: NA; V gene: TRBV6-4; D gene: TRBD1; J gene: TRBJ2-2; CDR3 protein: CASSPGQGNTGELFF; CDR3 DNA: TGTGCCAGCAGCCCGGGACAGGGGAACACCGGGGAGCTGTTTTTT
clone size: NA; V gene: TRBV7-8; D gene: TRBD2; J gene: TRBJ2-7; CDR3 protein: CASSATSGGIEQYF; CDR3 DNA: TGTGCCAGCAGCGCAACTAGCGGGGGAATTGAGCAGTACTTC
clone size: NA; V gene: TRBV9; D gene: TRBD2; J gene: TRBJ2-3; CDR3 protein: CASSVVGAGGPDTQYF; CDR3 DNA: TGTGCCAGCAGCGTAGTCGGGGCGGGGGGGCCGGATACGCAGTATTTT
clone size: NA; V gene: TRBV7-7; D gene: TRBD2; J gene: TRBJ2-2; CDR3 protein: CASSLGSGGNTGELFF; CDR3 DNA: TGTGCTAGCAGCTTAGGCAGCGGGGGAAACACCGGGGAGCTGTTTTTT
clone size: NA; V gene: TRBV5-3; D gene: NA; J gene: TRBJ2-7; CDR3 protein: CARSEEITGVNEQYF; CDR3 DNA: TGTGCCAGAAGCGAGGAGATCACGGGGGTCAACGAGCAGTACTTC
clone size: NA; V gene: TRBV7-6; D gene: NA; J gene: TRBJ1-3; CDR3 protein: CASAFGLGFEEVDTIYF; CDR3 DNA: TGTGCCAGCGCCTTTGGCTTAGGGTTTGAGGAGGTGGACACCATATATTTT
clone size: NA; V gene: TRBV10-3; D gene: NA; J gene: TRBJ1-1; CDR3 protein: CAISPDSGFTEAFF; CDR3 DNA: TGTGCCATCAGCCCGGACAGCGGTTTCACTGAAGCTTTCTTT
clone size: NA; V gene: TRBV11-2; D gene: NA; J gene: TRBJ2-4; CDR3 protein: CASSPVTGAKNIQYF; CDR3 DNA: TGTGCCAGCAGCCCCGTTACTGGAGCCAAAAACATTCAGTACTTC
clone size: NA; V gene: TRBV7-9; D gene: NA; J gene: TRBJ1-1; CDR3 protein: CASSLVGGEDTEAFF; CDR3 DNA: TGTGCCAGCAGCTTAGTAGGAGGGGAGGACACTGAAGCTTTCTTT
clone size: NA; V gene: TRBV7-6; D gene: NA; J gene: TRBJ2-5; CDR3 protein: CASSLLSGQSRETQYF; CDR3 DNA: TGTGCCAGCAGCTTACTGAGTGGACAGTCGCGAGAGACCCAGTACTTC
clone size: NA; V gene: TRBV19; D gene: NA; J gene: TRBJ1-1; CDR3 protein: CASSIDDRIEDEAFF; CDR3 DNA: TGTGCCAGTAGTATAGACGACAGGATTGAGGATGAAGCTTTCTTT
clone size: once; V gene: TRBV9; D gene: NA; J gene: TRBJ2-1; CDR3 protein: CASSPPRGGNEQFF; CDR3 DNA: TGTGCCAGCAGCCCCCCCCGCGGAGGCAATGAGCAGTTCTTC
clone size: NA; V gene: TRBV25-1; D gene: NA; J gene: TRBJ1-5; CDR3 protein: CASILFPQGQNLNQPQHF; CDR3 DNA: TGTGCCAGCATCCTCTTCCCCCAGGGCCAGAACCTCAATCAGCCCCAGCATTTT
clone size: NA; V gene: TRBV5-6; D gene: NA; J gene: TRBJ2-2; CDR3 protein: CASSWSGRPENTGELFF; CDR3 DNA: TGTGCCAGCAGCTGGAGCGGACGTCCTGAAAACACCGGGGAGCTGTTTTTT
clone size: NA; V gene: TRBV2; D gene: NA; J gene: TRBJ2-3; CDR3 protein: CASRLIASGKTDTQYF; CDR3 DNA: TGTGCCAGCAGACTCATAGCGAGTGGGAAGACAGATACGCAGTATTTT
clone size: NA; V gene: TRBV27; D gene: NA; J gene: TRBJ1-1; CDR3 protein: CASSLSEHRHDTEAFF; CDR3 DNA: TGTGCCAGCAGTTTATCCGAACACCGCCATGACACTGAAGCTTTCTTT
clone size: NA; V gene: TRBV13; D gene: NA; J gene: TRBJ2-3; CDR3 protein: CASSPTRGTDTQYF; CDR3 DNA: TGTGCCAGCAGCCCTACCAGGGGCACAGATACGCAGTATTTT
clone size: once; V gene: TRBV5-4; D gene: TRBD1; J gene: TRBJ2-5; CDR3 protein: CASSSGQGGVETQYF; CDR3 DNA: TGTGCCAGCAGCTCCGGACAGGGAGGTGTGGAGACCCAGTACTTC
clone size: NA; V gene: TRBV5-5; D gene: NA; J gene: TRBJ2-5; CDR3 protein: CASSFSAGLETQYF; CDR3 DNA: TGTGCCAGCAGCTTCTCCGCGGGGTTGGAGACCCAGTACTTC
clone size: NA; V gene: TRBV6-5; D gene: TRBD1; J gene: TRBJ1-1; CDR3 protein: CASSSDRENTEAFF; CDR3 DNA: TGTGCCAGCAGTTCCGACAGGGAGAACACTGAAGCTTTCTTT
clone size: NA; V gene: TRBV6-6; D gene: NA; J gene: TRBJ1-5; CDR3 protein: CASTHREDQPQHF; CDR3 DNA: TGTGCCAGCACTCACAGGGAAGATCAGCCCCAGCATTTT
clone size: NA; V gene: TRBV5-5; D gene: NA; J gene: TRBJ1-4; CDR3 protein: CASSLDPSEKLFF; CDR3 DNA: TGTGCCAGCAGCTTGGATCCGAGTGAAAAACTGTTTTTT
clone size: NA; V gene: TRBV7-9; D gene: NA; J gene: TRBJ1-4; CDR3 protein: CASSSSEYFKLFF; CDR3 DNA: TGTGCCAGCAGCTCCAGCGAGTACTTTAAACTGTTTTTT
clone size: NA; V gene: TRBV2; D gene: NA; J gene: TRBJ1-1; CDR3 protein: CASSWTVDMNTEAFF; CDR3 DNA: TGTGCCAGCAGCTGGACAGTCGACATGAACACTGAAGCTTTCTTT
clone size: NA; V gene: TRBV9; D gene: NA; J gene: TRBJ2-1; CDR3 protein: CASSVGVNADEQFF; CDR3 DNA: TGTGCCAGCAGCGTAGGCGTCAACGCGGATGAGCAGTTCTTC
clone size: medium-sized; V gene: TRBV4-1; D gene: NA; J gene: TRBJ1-1; CDR3 protein: CASSFSQGEGTEAFF; CDR3 DNA: TGCGCCAGCAGCTTTTCCCAGGGCGAAGGGACTGAAGCTTTCTTT
clone size: few; V gene: TRBV19; D gene: TRBD2; J gene: TRBJ2-1; CDR3 protein: CASSPPAGALNEQFF; CDR3 DNA: TGTGCCAGTAGTCCCCCAGCGGGGGCCCTCAATGAGCAGTTCTTC
clone size: NA; V gene: TRBV6-1; D gene: NA; J gene: TRBJ1-6; CDR3 protein: CASSGESGNNSPLHF; CDR3 DNA: TGTGCCAGCAGTGGTGAGTCAGGGAATAATTCACCCCTCCACTTT
clone size: few; V gene: TRBV19; D gene: NA; J gene: TRBJ1-5; CDR3 protein: CASSILTESQGPQHF; CDR3 DNA: TGTGCCAGTAGTATCTTGACGGAATCGCAGGGCCCCCAGCATTTT
clone size: NA; V gene: TRBV27; D gene: NA; J gene: TRBJ1-1; CDR3 protein: CASSLRVHTEAFF; CDR3 DNA: TGTGCCAGCAGTTTGAGGGTTCACACTGAAGCTTTCTTT